These 7 T cell receptor beta chains were all obtained from the same sample, sequenced in a study of OX40 agonist ivuxolimab in advanced cancers. Only in-frame clones appear in the TCRdb table, and some are missing; sequencing was by immunoSEQ multiplex PCR. The repertoire holds 60,000 to 75,000 clones, with around 83% as singletons. The material was CD4+ or CD8+ T cells sorted from blood, obtained in a trial of the OX40 agonist ivuxolimab. These receptors all stem from an adult with an advanced solid tumor such as melanoma, head and neck, liver or kidney cancer.

The chain couples TRBV6-5 to TRBJ1-2; D call uncertain. Germline loops: CDR1 MNHEY, CDR2 SVGAGI. Trimming shortened V by 2 bases and J by 8 bases, and 9 bases separated the two germline ends. This CDR3 has 12 amino acids. The CDR3 loop reads CASSYTGYGYTF. The CDR3 DNA reads TGTGCCAGCAGTTACACGGGCTACGGCTACACCTTC.

The genes are TRBV28 and TRBJ2-3, with D perhaps matching TRBD2 (6 bases). Trimming stripped 5 bases from V and 8 bases from J, with 23 bases between. Germline V gives CDR1 MDHEN, CDR2 SYDVKM. The CDR3 totals 16 residues. The CDR3 coding sequence is TGTGCCAGCAGTAGGGAGGAGGGACTCATGAGGAGTACGCAGTATTTT. Encoded protein: CASSREEGLMRSTQYF.

This clone was detected once. J is TRBJ2-1 and V is TRBV7-9; the D gene is possibly TRBD1 (5 bases). Germline values: CDR1 SEHNR, CDR2 FQNEAQ (reference sequence). The CDR3 loop spans 12 amino acids. Deletions cut 4 bases from V and 9 bases from J, with 10 bases between. CDR3 in amino acids: CASSSRVFEQFF. CDR3 nucleotides: TGTGCCAGCAGCTCCAGGGTGTTTGAGCAGTTCTTC.

This sequence joins TRBV19 and TRBJ1-1; D ambiguous. Germline lookup yields CDR1 LNHDA and CDR2 SQIVND (reference sequence). V was cut by 8 bases and J by 2 bases, with 12 bases left in between. The CDR3 sequence is 13 residues long. The DNA of the CDR3 is TGTGCCAGTCATCTCGGGAGAAACACTGAAGCTTTCTTT. Translating gives CASHLGRNTEAFF.

In DNA, the CDR3 is TGCGCCAGCAGCCAGGGAGTCCCGTCCGCCACATCGCCGTCGGACGAGCAGTACTTC. Translating gives CASSQGVPSATSPSDEQYF. The J gene is TRBJ2-7, the V gene TRBV4-3; perhaps TRBD2 as D (5 bases). CDR3 length equals 19 residues. Trimming shortened V by 3 bases and J by 5 bases, and 29 bases separated the two germline ends. The germline V gene encodes CDR1 LGHNA and CDR2 YSLEER.

This chain uses TRBV28 with TRBJ2-7; no definite D call. The V end lost 2 bases, the J end lost 5 bases, and 7 bases lay between the germline ends. Looked up from germline, CDR1 is MDHEN and CDR2 is SYDVKM. CDR3 size: 12 residues. CDR3 nucleotides: TGTGCCAGCAGTTTAAGGCAGAACGAGCAGTACTTC. Protein product: CASSLRQNEQYF.

The chain uses TRBV7-3 and TRBJ2-2; no reliable D call. V gave up 4 bases and J gave up 0 bases, with 9 bases separating them. Germline V CDR1 and CDR2: SGHTA, FQGTGA. The CDR3 is 15 amino acids. Here the CDR3 reads CASSSTGSNTGELFF. CDR3 in DNA: TGTGCCAGCAGCTCAACCGGGTCGAACACCGGGGAGCTGTTTTTT.